Listed below are T cell receptor beta chains from one sample, sequenced in a study of cytomegalovirus exposure and HLA in healthy donors. Sequenced by immunoSEQ multiplex PCR; TCRdb stores in-frame clones only, minus some. The sample carries 150,000 to 180,000 clones, roughly 77% recorded once. Material: PBMCs. The receptors were gathered from a young man in good health and CMV-seropositive. The CDR3 runs from the conserved cysteine through the conserved F or W. Each record gives: clone size, J gene, D gene, V gene, CDR3 DNA, CDR3 protein. A D gene is named only where the DNA matches it firmly. The size field is filled for only some rows; it gives once, few, many or a size class.

clone_size: NA; j_call: TRBJ1-6; d_call: NA; v_call: TRBV10-1; cdr3_nt: TGCGCCAGTTCGGCGGGGAGCGGGAATTCACCCCTCCACTTT; cdr3_aa: CASSAGSGNSPLHF
clone_size: NA; j_call: TRBJ1-1; d_call: TRBD1; v_call: TRBV29-1; cdr3_nt: TGCAGCGTCGGACAGGGGTTGAACACTGAAGCTTTCTTT; cdr3_aa: CSVGQGLNTEAFF
clone_size: NA; j_call: TRBJ2-7; d_call: TRBD2; v_call: TRBV27; cdr3_nt: TGTGCCAGCAGTTTATCGAGCGGGAGTGGTTACGAGCAGTACTTC; cdr3_aa: CASSLSSGSGYEQYF
clone_size: NA; j_call: TRBJ2-1; d_call: TRBD1; v_call: TRBV5-1; cdr3_nt: TGCGCCAGCAGCAACGGGACAGGGGTGTCCTACAATGAGCAGTTCTTC; cdr3_aa: CASSNGTGVSYNEQFF
clone_size: NA; j_call: TRBJ2-1; d_call: NA; v_call: TRBV11-3; cdr3_nt: TGTGCCAGCAGCTTAGGCCTCGGGGGTGTCCATGAGCAGTTCTTC; cdr3_aa: CASSLGLGGVHEQFF
clone_size: once; j_call: TRBJ2-1; d_call: NA; v_call: TRBV11-2; cdr3_nt: TGTGCCAGCAGCCTTCCGTTATTTAGCTCCTACAATGAGCAGTTCTTC; cdr3_aa: CASSLPLFSSYNEQFF
clone_size: NA; j_call: TRBJ1-2; d_call: NA; v_call: TRBV7-2; cdr3_nt: TGTGCCAGCAGCGTCAGGGGTTATGGCTACACCTTC; cdr3_aa: CASSVRGYGYTF
clone_size: NA; j_call: TRBJ1-4; d_call: TRBD1; v_call: TRBV27; cdr3_nt: TGTGCCACCAGCTGGGACAGAGAGCATGAAAAACTGTTTTTT; cdr3_aa: CATSWDREHEKLFF
clone_size: NA; j_call: TRBJ2-3; d_call: TRBD1; v_call: TRBV30; cdr3_nt: TGTGCCTGGAGCCCGGGACAGGGGGCTGGAGATACGCAGTATTTT; cdr3_aa: CAWSPGQGAGDTQYF
clone_size: NA; j_call: TRBJ2-7; d_call: TRBD1; v_call: TRBV2; cdr3_nt: TGTGCCAGCAGTGAAGCCTACATCGACAGGGGTCACCCCGAGCAGTACTTC; cdr3_aa: CASSEAYIDRGHPEQYF
clone_size: NA; j_call: TRBJ2-5; d_call: TRBD2; v_call: TRBV5-4; cdr3_nt: TGTGCCAGCAGCTTTGGGGTGACTAGCGGGGGGGCGAAGACCCAGTACTTC; cdr3_aa: CASSFGVTSGGAKTQYF
clone_size: NA; j_call: TRBJ2-3; d_call: NA; v_call: TRBV9; cdr3_nt: TGTGCCAGCAGCGGATTGAGTTCAGGGACGCAGTATTTT; cdr3_aa: CASSGLSSGTQYF
clone_size: few; j_call: TRBJ2-7; d_call: TRBD2; v_call: TRBV7-9; cdr3_nt: TGTGCCAGCAGCCCCACGACGGGAGGGCCAAACGAGCAGTACTTC; cdr3_aa: CASSPTTGGPNEQYF
clone_size: NA; j_call: TRBJ2-7; d_call: TRBD2; v_call: TRBV27; cdr3_nt: TGTGCCAGCAGTTCCTCTAGCGGGAGGAGAGAGCAGTACTTC; cdr3_aa: CASSSSSGRREQYF
clone_size: NA; j_call: TRBJ2-3; d_call: NA; v_call: TRBV4-1; cdr3_nt: TGCGCCAGCAGCCAGGCGGGACTGAAGGCAGATACGCAGTATTTT; cdr3_aa: CASSQAGLKADTQYF
clone_size: NA; j_call: TRBJ1-2; d_call: NA; v_call: TRBV4-3; cdr3_nt: TGCGCCAGCAGCCAAGAAACGAGGTCCTATGGCTACACCTTC; cdr3_aa: CASSQETRSYGYTF
clone_size: NA; j_call: TRBJ1-2; d_call: NA; v_call: TRBV30; cdr3_nt: TGTGCCTGGAGTCCCCAGGAAGTCTATGGCTACACCTTC; cdr3_aa: CAWSPQEVYGYTF
clone_size: once; j_call: TRBJ1-1; d_call: NA; v_call: TRBV5-1; cdr3_nt: TGCGCCAGCGGCCGAGGAGTGGACACTGAAGCTTTCTTT; cdr3_aa: CASGRGVDTEAFF
clone_size: NA; j_call: TRBJ1-2; d_call: NA; v_call: TRBV7-9; cdr3_nt: TGTGCCAGCAGCCCCGACAACACTAACTATGGCTACACCTTC; cdr3_aa: CASSPDNTNYGYTF
clone_size: NA; j_call: TRBJ1-2; d_call: NA; v_call: TRBV7-2; cdr3_nt: TGTGCCAGCAGAACACCTAACTATGGCTACACCTTC; cdr3_aa: CASRTPNYGYTF
clone_size: NA; j_call: TRBJ1-1; d_call: NA; v_call: TRBV2; cdr3_nt: TGTGCCAGCATGGAGGGGCCCTACACTGAAGCTTTCTTT; cdr3_aa: CASMEGPYTEAFF
clone_size: NA; j_call: TRBJ2-7; d_call: NA; v_call: TRBV12-5; cdr3_nt: TGTGCTAGTGGAGGACTGAGCTCCTACGAGCAGTACTTC; cdr3_aa: CASGGLSSYEQYF
clone_size: NA; j_call: TRBJ2-2; d_call: NA; v_call: TRBV10-3; cdr3_nt: TGTGCCACAAAAGGGGGGGCACGGGAGCTGTTTTTT; cdr3_aa: CATKGGARELFF
clone_size: NA; j_call: TRBJ1-1; d_call: NA; v_call: TRBV19; cdr3_nt: TGTGCCAGTAGTATACGGGAGACTGAAGCTTTCTTT; cdr3_aa: CASSIRETEAFF
clone_size: NA; j_call: TRBJ2-5; d_call: TRBD1; v_call: TRBV6-5; cdr3_nt: TGTGCCAGCAGTACCGGGACAGGGGGCCTGGAGACCCAGTACTTC; cdr3_aa: CASSTGTGGLETQYF
clone_size: NA; j_call: TRBJ2-1; d_call: NA; v_call: TRBV5-1; cdr3_nt: TGCGCCAGCAGGAGGAGGGTGTTCTCCTACAATGAGCAGTTCTTC; cdr3_aa: CASRRRVFSYNEQFF
clone_size: NA; j_call: TRBJ2-5; d_call: TRBD2; v_call: TRBV7-9; cdr3_nt: TGTGCCAGTAAAGCGGGGACTAGCGGGGAGGAGACCCAGTACTTC; cdr3_aa: CASKAGTSGEETQYF
clone_size: NA; j_call: TRBJ2-1; d_call: NA; v_call: TRBV14; cdr3_nt: TGTGCCAGCAGCTCTCTCGGAGGGGCAACGTCCTACAATGAGCAGTTCTTC; cdr3_aa: CASSSLGGATSYNEQFF
clone_size: NA; j_call: TRBJ2-3; d_call: NA; v_call: TRBV7-3; cdr3_nt: TGTGCCAGCAGCTTGTCCCCCGTCGAGACAGATACGCAGTATTTT; cdr3_aa: CASSLSPVETDTQYF
clone_size: NA; j_call: TRBJ1-5; d_call: NA; v_call: TRBV19; cdr3_nt: TGTGCCACTTCATCTTCGACAGGTTCGTATAGCAATCAGCCCCAGCATTTT; cdr3_aa: CATSSSTGSYSNQPQHF
clone_size: few; j_call: TRBJ2-1; d_call: TRBD2; v_call: TRBV5-4; cdr3_nt: TGTGCCAGCAGCTTGAACCCGACTAGCGGGAACAATGAGCAGTTCTTC; cdr3_aa: CASSLNPTSGNNEQFF
clone_size: NA; j_call: TRBJ2-1; d_call: NA; v_call: TRBV5-6; cdr3_nt: TGTGCCAGCAGCCCCGGAGCCAATGAGCAGTTCTTC; cdr3_aa: CASSPGANEQFF
clone_size: NA; j_call: TRBJ2-5; d_call: TRBD2; v_call: TRBV9; cdr3_nt: TGTGCCAGCAGCGTAGCTCTGGGGGCTAGCGGGCAAGAGACCCAGTACTTC; cdr3_aa: CASSVALGASGQETQYF
clone_size: NA; j_call: TRBJ1-2; d_call: NA; v_call: TRBV6-6; cdr3_nt: TGTGCCAGCAGTTACTCGAGAACAGCCGCTAACTATGGCTACACCTTC; cdr3_aa: CASSYSRTAANYGYTF
clone_size: NA; j_call: TRBJ1-1; d_call: NA; v_call: TRBV14; cdr3_nt: TGTGCCAGCAGCCAACGGAGGGGGGGGACTGAAGCTTTCTTT; cdr3_aa: CASSQRRGGTEAFF
clone_size: NA; j_call: TRBJ1-2; d_call: NA; v_call: TRBV28; cdr3_nt: TGTGCCAGCAGTGACGGGATTTCCTATGGCTACACCTTC; cdr3_aa: CASSDGISYGYTF
clone_size: NA; j_call: TRBJ2-1; d_call: TRBD2; v_call: TRBV19; cdr3_nt: TGTGCCAGTAGTATAGCGGGACTAGCGGGCCCTGAGCAGTTCTTC; cdr3_aa: CASSIAGLAGPEQFF
clone_size: once; j_call: TRBJ2-3; d_call: TRBD2; v_call: TRBV7-8; cdr3_nt: TGTGCCAGCAGCCTGGCGGGACTACTTGGCACAGATACGCAGTATTTT; cdr3_aa: CASSLAGLLGTDTQYF
clone_size: NA; j_call: TRBJ2-3; d_call: NA; v_call: TRBV30; cdr3_nt: TGTGCCTGGGGACAGACCACAGATACGCAGTATTTT; cdr3_aa: CAWGQTTDTQYF
clone_size: few; j_call: TRBJ2-7; d_call: TRBD2; v_call: TRBV27; cdr3_nt: TGTGCCAGCAGTTTAGGGCGGGGAGGCGGGAGTTCTCCCGAGCAGTACTTC; cdr3_aa: CASSLGRGGGSSPEQYF
clone_size: NA; j_call: TRBJ1-1; d_call: TRBD1; v_call: TRBV7-2; cdr3_nt: TGTGCCAGCAGCTGGGGACAGCAGAACACTGAAGCTTTCTTT; cdr3_aa: CASSWGQQNTEAFF
clone_size: NA; j_call: TRBJ2-7; d_call: NA; v_call: TRBV4-1; cdr3_nt: TGCGCCAGCAGCCCCCGGCCCCCGGGACACCCGATCTACGAGCAGTACTTC; cdr3_aa: CASSPRPPGHPIYEQYF
clone_size: NA; j_call: TRBJ2-5; d_call: NA; v_call: TRBV15; cdr3_nt: TGTGCCACCAGCAGACAGGGTGGGTGGGAGACCCAGTACTTC; cdr3_aa: CATSRQGGWETQYF
clone_size: NA; j_call: TRBJ1-3; d_call: TRBD1; v_call: TRBV7-8; cdr3_nt: TGTGCCAGCAGCCAGCAGGGGGCAGGAAACACCATATATTTT; cdr3_aa: CASSQQGAGNTIYF
clone_size: NA; j_call: TRBJ2-2; d_call: NA; v_call: TRBV5-6; cdr3_nt: TGTGCCAGCAGCCCCAGGTTCCGGAACGGGGAGCTGTTTTTT; cdr3_aa: CASSPRFRNGELFF
clone_size: NA; j_call: TRBJ2-1; d_call: NA; v_call: TRBV2; cdr3_nt: TGTGCCAGCCGCTCGGACAGAACGATATACAATGAGCAGTTCTTC; cdr3_aa: CASRSDRTIYNEQFF
clone_size: NA; j_call: TRBJ2-2; d_call: TRBD1; v_call: TRBV5-1; cdr3_nt: TGCGCCAGCAGCACCCGGACAGGGGGCACCGGGGAGCTGTTTTTT; cdr3_aa: CASSTRTGGTGELFF
clone_size: NA; j_call: TRBJ2-3; d_call: TRBD2; v_call: TRBV10-3; cdr3_nt: TGTGCCATCAGGGCTAGCGGGGGCCCCCTCAGCACAGATACGCAGTATTTT; cdr3_aa: CAIRASGGPLSTDTQYF